This entry lists 24 T cell receptor beta chains sequenced from one sample in a study of blood T cell repertoires in COVID-19. Measured with immunoSEQ multiplex PCR; TCRdb has only the in-frame clones, and not every one. The sample lists about 220,000 clones, roughly 88% occurring once. The sequencing input was PBMCs or T cells enriched from blood (not recorded which). The receptor set was obtained from a middle-aged woman with acute COVID-19.

The CDR3 nucleotides read TGTGCCAGCAGCGCGGGACTAGCAAACACCGGGGAGCTGTTTTTT. Translation gives CASSAGLANTGELFF. This chain uses TRBV9 with TRBJ2-2; the match to TRBD2 covers 9 bases. Germline CDR1 reads SGDLS; CDR2 reads YYNGEE. This CDR3 has 15 residues. V gave up 3 bases and J gave up 2 bases; unmatched junction bases: 2. The whole variable domain, filled in from reference TRBV9 and TRBJ2-2, reads DSGVTQTPKHLITATGQRVTLRCSPRSGDLSVYWYQQSLDQGLQFLIQYYNGEERAKGNILERFSAQQFPDLHSELNLSSLELGDSALYFCASSAGLANTGELFFGEGSRLTVL.

The rearrangement links TRBV12-3 or TRBV12-4 to TRBJ1-4; D ambiguous. V was cut by 1 base and J by 12 bases, with 9 bases left in between. The CDR3 totals 12 residues. CDR3 bases: TGTGCCAGCAGTTTAGGAGGAGTCGAACTGTTTTTT. Residues: CASSLGGVELFF.

The chain carries TRBV23-1 and TRBJ2-5, with 10 nucleotides matching TRBD1. TRBV23-1 is labeled an ORF, and its function is uncertain. V was pared by 0 bases and J by 4 bases, with 26 bases of the junction left unmatched. The CDR3 runs 23 residues. The CDR3 DNA is TGCGCCAGCAGTCAATCGATTATGGACAGGGGGAGTCAAGGATCAAATGGGGCAGAGACCCAGTACTTC. It yields the protein CASSQSIMDRGSQGSNGAETQYF.

The rearrangement links TRBV5-4 to TRBJ2-5; 14 bases align to TRBD2. V trimming: 4 bases; J trimming: 6 bases; junction bases outside the gene matches: 11. This CDR3 contains 17 residues. Germline values: CDR1 SGHNT, CDR2 YYREEE (reference sequence). The CDR3 spells CASSPSAGTSGGQTQYF. The CDR3 DNA reads TGTGCCAGCAGCCCGAGTGCGGGGACTAGCGGGGGACAGACCCAGTACTTC.

CDR3 DNA sequence: TGCGCCAGCAGTGAGTCCGGGACAGGGCACAATGAGCAGTTCTTC. Amino acids: CASSESGTGHNEQFF. The chain links TRBV10-1 to TRBJ2-1; 9 bases are shared with TRBD1. V lost 0 bases and J lost 5; bases outside the gene matches: 2. Germline V CDR1 and CDR2: WNHNN, SYGVQD (reference sequence). The CDR3 is 15 residues long.

This clone was seen only once. CDR3 region: CASSLVGTDNEQFF. CDR3 coding DNA: TGTGCCAGCAGCTTGGTCGGGACAGACAATGAGCAGTTCTTC. The rearrangement joins TRBV5-4 to TRBJ2-1; 7 nucleotides agree with TRBD1. The CDR3 consists of 14 residues. J was trimmed by 5 bases and V by 0 bases; bases with no gene match: 2. CDR1 is SGHNT, CDR2 YYREEE, per germline (reference sequence).

V gene TRBV21-1 combines with J gene TRBJ1-2; the tabulated D call, TRBD1, remains unverified against the DNA. TRBV21-1 is a listed pseudogene. This CDR3 region has 16 residues. The CDR3 protein is CASSKALGRGLPGYTF. CDR3 nucleotide sequence: TGTGCCAGCAGCAAAGCGCTGGGCAGGGGGCTTCCCGGCTACACCTTC.

The gene calls are TRBV19 and TRBJ1-2; D gene ambiguous. The V end was cut by 5 bases, the J end by 7 bases, with 14 bases between. Germline CDR1 LNHDA, CDR2 SQIVND (reference sequence). This CDR3 region has 13 residues. The chain's CDR3 is CASSGPGSGGYTF. For the CDR3, the DNA is TGTGCCAGTAGTGGGCCGGGGTCGGGTGGCTACACCTTC.

This chain uses TRBV5-4 with TRBJ2-5, with 9 bases identical to TRBD1. Losses at the gene ends were 0 bases for V and 3 bases for J; bases not matched to a gene: 0. The CDR3 contains 14 residues. CDR1 SGHNT and CDR2 YYREEE come from the germline V gene (reference sequence). CDR3 DNA: TGTGCCAGCAGCTTGGGGACAGGGGAAGAGACCCAGTACTTC. This sequence encodes CASSLGTGEETQYF.

This rearrangement joins TRBV3-1 (or the pseudogene TRBV3-2) to TRBJ2-5, with D possibly TRBD2 on 5 matching bases. The CDR3 has 14 residues. Germline V gene lookup returns CDR1 LGHDT and CDR2 YNNKEL (reference sequence). Trimming took 5 bases from V and 5 from J, leaving 15 bases between them. In DNA, the CDR3 is TGTGCCAGCAGCGTCGCGGGCCAAATTGAGACCCAGTACTTC. It yields the protein CASSVAGQIETQYF.

The chain joins TRBV4-1 to TRBJ1-2; 9 bases are shared with TRBD1. This CDR3 spans 16 amino acids. J gave up 7 bases and V 1 base, and 10 bases lay outside the gene matches. Germline loops: CDR1 MGHRA, CDR2 YSYEKL. The CDR3 DNA reads TGCGCCAGCAGCCAAGGTGGGACAGGGCCTTTGGTTGGCTACACCTTC. This codes for CASSQGGTGPLVGYTF.

The table lists this clone with a few counts. The chain employs TRBV9 and TRBJ1-3; perhaps TRBD1 as D (6 bases). Deletions cut 0 bases from V and 4 bases from J, with 20 bases between. Germline V lookup: CDR1 SGDLS, CDR2 YYNGEE. The CDR3 runs to 18 residues. The CDR3 loop is CASSVEPEGGVWGNTIYF. The CDR3 DNA sequence: TGTGCCAGCAGCGTAGAGCCCGAGGGGGGGGTGTGGGGAAACACCATATATTTT.

This chain uses TRBV7-2 with TRBJ2-3, with TRBD2 identical over 7 bases. Germline V gene data show CDR1 as SGHTA and CDR2 as FQGNSA. J lost 9 bases, V lost 6 bases, and 15 bases had no gene match. The CDR3 spans 15 residues. The CDR3 sequence is CASSLNGAGVETQYF. The CDR3 DNA is TGTGCCAGCAGTCTAAATGGGGCGGGAGTAGAGACGCAGTATTTT.

This chain joins TRBV5-8 and TRBJ1-4; 8 bases map to TRBD1. The germline CDR1 and CDR2 sequences are SGHTS and YDEGEE. V was clipped by 4 bases and J by 6 bases; unmatched bases: 5. The CDR3 extends over 14 amino acids. The CDR3 DNA sequence: TGTGCCAGCAGCCGCGGGACAGGATATGAAAAACTGTTTTTT. As protein: CASSRGTGYEKLFF. Looking up the rest from reference TRBV5-8 and TRBJ1-4 gives the full variable domain: EAGVTQSPTHLIKTRGQQATLRCSPISGHTSVYWYQQALGLGLQFLLWYDEGEERNRGNFPPRFSGRQFPNYSSELNVNALELEDSALYLCASSRGTGYEKLFFGSGTQLSVL.

The chain employs TRBV2 and TRBJ2-7, with 11 bases identical to TRBD1. Germline CDR1 is SNHLY and CDR2 is FYNNEI. The length of the CDR3 is 14 residues. The J segment lost 3 bases and the V segment lost 6 bases, leaving 4 bases of the junction unmatched. The CDR3 DNA reads TGTGCCAGCAGCCAGGACAGGGGGCTCTACGAGCAGTACTTC. This sequence encodes CASSQDRGLYEQYF.

The chain uses TRBV5-1 and TRBJ2-5; 11 bases are shared with TRBD2. Germline V lookup: CDR1 SGHRS, CDR2 YFSETQ. V dropped 7 bases and J dropped 5; count of bases not matched to a gene: 7. The CDR3 loop spans 14 amino acids. The CDR3 nucleotides are TGCGCCAGCGCTATAGCGGGAGGGCCGGAGACCCAGTACTTC. Translating it yields CASAIAGGPETQYF.

The chain carries TRBV11-3 and TRBJ1-6; a possible D gene is TRBD1 (5 bases). This CDR3 is 17 amino acids long. Trimming took 4 bases from V and 2 from J, leaving 15 bases between them. Per the germline V gene, CDR1 is SGHNT and CDR2 is YENEEA. The CDR3 loop is CASSSSGRGTYNSPLHF. CDR3 in DNA: TGTGCCAGCAGCTCATCAGGGCGGGGTACCTATAATTCACCCCTCCACTTT.

CDR3 DNA: TGTGCCAGCAGCCAAGAGACAGGGGTATCCTACGAGCAGTACTTC. The encoded protein is CASSQETGVSYEQYF. The chain uses TRBV3-1 (or the pseudogene TRBV3-2) and TRBJ2-7; 8 bases match TRBD1. Looked up from germline, CDR1 is LGHDT and CDR2 is YNNKEL (reference sequence). This CDR3 has 15 amino acids. Trimming removed 0 bases from V and 1 base from J; junction bases left unmatched: 2.

The rearrangement links TRBV27 to TRBJ1-5, with a tentative D call TRBD1 (6 bases). The CDR3 consists of 16 residues. Germline CDR1 MNHEY, CDR2 SMNVEV (reference sequence). Trimming removed 2 bases from V and 2 bases from J, with 13 bases in between. CDR3 region: CASSLSRGGRNQPQHF. The CDR3 nucleotides read TGTGCCAGCAGTTTAAGTAGAGGGGGTCGCAATCAGCCCCAGCATTTT.

V gene TRBV9 combines with J gene TRBJ2-5, with 14 bases fitting TRBD2. The V segment lost 2 bases and the J segment 4 bases; nucleotides outside the gene matches: 7. The germline V gene has CDR1 SGDLS and CDR2 YYNGEE. This CDR3 contains 17 residues. The CDR3 reads CASSVFNGLAGGETQYF. Written as DNA, the CDR3 is TGTGCCAGCAGCGTCTTCAATGGACTAGCGGGAGGAGAGACCCAGTACTTC. Full variable domain (outside the CDR3, taken from reference TRBV9 and TRBJ2-5): DSGVTQTPKHLITATGQRVTLRCSPRSGDLSVYWYQQSLDQGLQFLIQYYNGEERAKGNILERFSAQQFPDLHSELNLSSLELGDSALYFCASSVFNGLAGGETQYFGPGTRLLVL.

The chain uses TRBV6-5 and TRBJ2-5; TRBD2 matches at 11 bases. Germline V gene data show CDR1 as MNHEY and CDR2 as SVGAGI. J lost 3 bases, V lost 6 bases, and 6 bases had no gene match. This CDR3 spans 15 amino acids. The CDR3 sequence: CASSPGTSGKETQYF. CDR3 nucleotide sequence: TGTGCCAGCAGCCCCGGGACTAGCGGAAAAGAGACCCAGTACTTC.

This chain connects TRBV24-1 to TRBJ2-3, with unresolved D. The CDR3 contains 15 residues. The germline gives CDR1 KGHDR, CDR2 SFDVKD. Trimming removed 4 bases from V and 0 bases from J, with 10 bases in between. The CDR3 DNA follows: TGTGCCACCAGTGACCCTAGGTATAGCACAGATACGCAGTATTTT. This sequence encodes CATSDPRYSTDTQYF.

V usage is TRBV6-2 or TRBV6-3 and J usage is TRBJ2-7; 15 nucleotides agree with TRBD2. Per the germline V gene, CDR1 is MNHEY and CDR2 is SVGEGT. CDR3 length: 15 residues. J was trimmed by 7 bases and V by 5 bases; bases with no gene match: 6. CDR3 amino acids: CASSPGLAGGKEQYV. CDR3 DNA: TGTGCCAGCAGTCCAGGACTAGCGGGAGGGAAAGAGCAGTACGTC.

J is TRBJ1-2 and V is TRBV11-2, with D uncertain. This CDR3 has 16 residues. The germline V gene has CDR1 SGHAT and CDR2 FQNNGV. Trimming removed 6 bases at V and 4 bases at J, with 21 bases between. CDR3 nucleotides: TGTGCCAGCAGTAGCCGAGCCACTGATCGCAGCTATGGCTACACCTTC. This translates into CASSSRATDRSYGYTF.